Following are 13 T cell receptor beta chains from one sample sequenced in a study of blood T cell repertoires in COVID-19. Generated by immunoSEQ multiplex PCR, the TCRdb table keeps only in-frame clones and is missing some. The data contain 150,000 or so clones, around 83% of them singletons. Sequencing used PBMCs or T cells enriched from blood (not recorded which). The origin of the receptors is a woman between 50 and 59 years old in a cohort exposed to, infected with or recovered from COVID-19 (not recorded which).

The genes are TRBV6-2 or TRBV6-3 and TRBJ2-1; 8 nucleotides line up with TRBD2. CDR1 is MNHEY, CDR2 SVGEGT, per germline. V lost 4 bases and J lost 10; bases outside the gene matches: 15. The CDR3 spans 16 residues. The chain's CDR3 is CASSSPLAGPDGEQFF. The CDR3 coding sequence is TGTGCCAGCAGTTCACCTCTAGCGGGTCCGGATGGGGAGCAGTTCTTC.

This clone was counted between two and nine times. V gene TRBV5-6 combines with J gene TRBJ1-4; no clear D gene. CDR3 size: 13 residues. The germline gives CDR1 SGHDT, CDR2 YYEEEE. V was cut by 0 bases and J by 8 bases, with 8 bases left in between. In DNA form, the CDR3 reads TGTGCCAGCAGCTTGGGAGTTAGCGAAAAACTGTTTTTT. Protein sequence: CASSLGVSEKLFF. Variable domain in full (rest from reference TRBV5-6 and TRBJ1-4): DAGVTQSPTHLIKTRGQQVTLRCSPKSGHDTVSWYQQALGQGPQFIFQYYEEEERQRGNFPDRFSGHQFPNYSSELNVNALLLGDSALYLCASSLGVSEKLFFGSGTQLSVL.

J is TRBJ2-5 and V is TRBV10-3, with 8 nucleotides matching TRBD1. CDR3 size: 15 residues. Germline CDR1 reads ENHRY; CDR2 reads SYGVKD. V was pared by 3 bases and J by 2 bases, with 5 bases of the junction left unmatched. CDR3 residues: CAISEETGDQETQYF. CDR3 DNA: TGTGCCATCAGTGAAGAGACAGGGGATCAAGAGACCCAGTACTTC.

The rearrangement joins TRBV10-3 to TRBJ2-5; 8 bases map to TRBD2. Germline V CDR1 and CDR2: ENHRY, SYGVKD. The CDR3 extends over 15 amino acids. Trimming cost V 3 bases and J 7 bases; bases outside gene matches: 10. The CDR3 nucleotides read TGTGCCATCAGTGATTCCGGCGGGGGGATAGGGACCCAGTACTTC. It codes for CAISDSGGGIGTQYF.

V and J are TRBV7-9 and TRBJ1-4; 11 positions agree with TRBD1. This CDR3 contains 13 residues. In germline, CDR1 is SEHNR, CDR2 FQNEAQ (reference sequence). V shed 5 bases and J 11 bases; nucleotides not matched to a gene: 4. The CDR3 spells CASSDGTGGKLFF. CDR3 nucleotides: TGTGCCAGCAGCGACGGGACAGGGGGTAAACTGTTTTTT. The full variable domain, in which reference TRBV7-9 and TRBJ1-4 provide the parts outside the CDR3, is DTGVSQNPRHKITKRGQNVTFRCDPISEHNRLYWYRQTLGQGPEFLTYFQNEAQLEKSRLLSDRFSAERPKGSFSTLEIQRTEQGDSAMYLCASSDGTGGKLFFGSGTQLSVL.

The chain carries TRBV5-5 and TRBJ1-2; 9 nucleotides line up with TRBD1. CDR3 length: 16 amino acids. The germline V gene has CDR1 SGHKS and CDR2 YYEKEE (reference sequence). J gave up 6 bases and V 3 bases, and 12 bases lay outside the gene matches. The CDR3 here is CASSSNNRDRVDGYTF. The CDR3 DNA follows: TGTGCCAGCAGCTCTAACAACCGGGACAGGGTTGATGGCTACACCTTC. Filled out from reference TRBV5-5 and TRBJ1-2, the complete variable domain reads DAGVTQSPTHLIKTRGQQVTLRCSPISGHKSVSWYQQVLGQGPQFIFQYYEKEERGRGNFPDRFSARQFPNYSSELNVNALLLGDSALYLCASSSNNRDRVDGYTFGSGTRLTVV.

In nucleotides, the CDR3 is TGCGCCAGCAGCTCAGGGACAGGGTCAGGAGAAAAACTGTTTTTT. Translating it yields CASSSGTGSGEKLFF. This sequence joins TRBV5-1 and TRBJ1-4; TRBD1 agrees at 9 bases. Germline CDR1 is SGHRS and CDR2 is YFSETQ. The CDR3 loop spans 15 amino acids. J gave up 8 bases and V 3 bases, and 8 bases lay outside the gene matches. Full variable domain (rest looked up from reference TRBV5-1 and TRBJ1-4): KAGVTQTPRYLIKTRGQQVTLSCSPISGHRSVSWYQQTPGQGLQFLFEYFSETQRNKGNFPGRFSGRQFSNSRSEMNVSTLELGDSALYLCASSSGTGSGEKLFFGSGTQLSVL.

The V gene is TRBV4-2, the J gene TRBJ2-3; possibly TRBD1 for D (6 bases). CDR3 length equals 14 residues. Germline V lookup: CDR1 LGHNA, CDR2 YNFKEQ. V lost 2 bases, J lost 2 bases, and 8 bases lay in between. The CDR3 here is CASSQTGSTDTQYF. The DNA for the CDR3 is TGTGCCAGCAGCCAAACAGGGTCCACAGATACGCAGTATTTT.

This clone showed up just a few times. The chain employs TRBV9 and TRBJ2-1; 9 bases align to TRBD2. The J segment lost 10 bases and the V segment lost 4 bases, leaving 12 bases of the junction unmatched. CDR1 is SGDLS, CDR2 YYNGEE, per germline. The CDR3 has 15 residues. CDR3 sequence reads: CASSPRASGDGEQFF. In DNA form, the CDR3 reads TGTGCCAGCAGCCCCCGGGCTAGCGGGGACGGAGAGCAGTTCTTC.

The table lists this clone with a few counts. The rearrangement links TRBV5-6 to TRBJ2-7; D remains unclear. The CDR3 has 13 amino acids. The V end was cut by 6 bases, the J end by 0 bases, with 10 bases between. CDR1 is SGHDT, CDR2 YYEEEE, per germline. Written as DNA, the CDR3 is TGTGCCAGCAAGTACGTGAGCTCCTACGAGCAGTACTTC. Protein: CASKYVSSYEQYF.

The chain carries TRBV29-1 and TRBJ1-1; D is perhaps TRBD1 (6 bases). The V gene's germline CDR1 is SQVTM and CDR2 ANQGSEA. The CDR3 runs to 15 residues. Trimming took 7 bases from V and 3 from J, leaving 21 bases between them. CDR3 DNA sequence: TGCAGCGCCCGATCCCAACAGGGACCGTACACTGAAGCTTTCTTT. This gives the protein CSARSQQGPYTEAFF.

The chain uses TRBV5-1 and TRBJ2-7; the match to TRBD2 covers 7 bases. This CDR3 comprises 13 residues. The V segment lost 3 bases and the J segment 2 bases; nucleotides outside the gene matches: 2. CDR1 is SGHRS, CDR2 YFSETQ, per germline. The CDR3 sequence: CASSSRGAYEQYF. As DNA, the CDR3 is TGCGCCAGCAGCTCCCGGGGGGCCTACGAGCAGTACTTC.

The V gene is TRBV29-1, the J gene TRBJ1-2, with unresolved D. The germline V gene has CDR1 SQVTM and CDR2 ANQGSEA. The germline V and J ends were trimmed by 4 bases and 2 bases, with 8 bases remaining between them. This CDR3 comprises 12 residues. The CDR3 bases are TGCAGCGTTGGCGGGAACAACTATGGCTACACCTTC. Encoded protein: CSVGGNNYGYTF.